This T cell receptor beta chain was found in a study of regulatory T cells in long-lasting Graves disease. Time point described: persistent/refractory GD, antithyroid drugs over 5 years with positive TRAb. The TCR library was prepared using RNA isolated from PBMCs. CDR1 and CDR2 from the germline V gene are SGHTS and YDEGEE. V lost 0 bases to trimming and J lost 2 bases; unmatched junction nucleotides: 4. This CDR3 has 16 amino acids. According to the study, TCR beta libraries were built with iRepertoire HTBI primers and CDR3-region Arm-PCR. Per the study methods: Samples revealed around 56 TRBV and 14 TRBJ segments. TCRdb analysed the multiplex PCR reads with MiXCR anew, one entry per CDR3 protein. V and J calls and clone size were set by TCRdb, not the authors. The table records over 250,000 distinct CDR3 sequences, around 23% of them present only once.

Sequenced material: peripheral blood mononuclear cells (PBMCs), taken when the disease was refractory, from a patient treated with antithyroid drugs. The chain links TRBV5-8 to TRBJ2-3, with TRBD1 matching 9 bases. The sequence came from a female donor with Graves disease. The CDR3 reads CASSLVGQGYTDTQYF. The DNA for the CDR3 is TGTGCCAGCAGCTTGGTTGGACAGGGGTACACAGATACGCAGTATTTT.